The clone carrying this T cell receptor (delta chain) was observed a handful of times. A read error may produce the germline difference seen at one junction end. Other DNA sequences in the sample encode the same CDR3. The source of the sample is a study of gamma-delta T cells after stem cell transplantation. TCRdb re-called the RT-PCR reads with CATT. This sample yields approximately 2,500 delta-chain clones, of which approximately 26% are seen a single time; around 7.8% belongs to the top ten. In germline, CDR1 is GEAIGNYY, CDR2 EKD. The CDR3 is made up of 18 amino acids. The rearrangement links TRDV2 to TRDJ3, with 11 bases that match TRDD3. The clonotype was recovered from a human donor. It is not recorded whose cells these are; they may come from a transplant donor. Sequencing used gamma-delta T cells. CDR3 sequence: CACDELGDNPWDTRQMFF. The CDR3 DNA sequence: TGCGCCTGTGACGAACTGGGGGATAATCCCTGGGACACCCGACAGATGTTTTTC.